This paragraph covers one T cell receptor beta chain sequence. The count of this clonotype is one. The antigen it binds to is not known. The record has no base qualities; no much larger clone is one base away. A read on its own is weak evidence. RNA was extracted using the RNeasy kit, and about 0.5 to 1 ug of the RNA was reverse transcribed with random hexamers. The immunoSEQ multiplex PCR assay, covering 54 Vbeta and 13 Jbeta segments, was used to amplify TCR beta CDR3 regions. Bias from PCR amplification was corrected by using a synthetic template baseline for primer optimization and for computational correction. In the paper's pipeline: Reads were assigned to V, D and J genes according to IMGT and analyzed in immunoSEQ Analyzer, with only productive sequences retained. Clonality was calculated as one minus the Shannon entropy normalized by log2 of the number of productive unique sequences. For each patient and control, public and private clones were evaluated within the 100 most prevalent clones. Clones were defined as Susac-specific when absent from the healthy and MS cohorts, from roughly 1,000 published viral clones and from other ImmuneACCESS disease sequences. TCRdb cleaned the public reads at Q25 with fastp, built clones with MiXCR and kept in-frame beta chains. CDR3 protein duplicates are merged, each entry listing the most common genes and DNA. The V and J calls were determined by TCRdb, not by the authors. The sample includes around 190,000 distinct CDR3 sequences, with roughly 94% observed a single time. The ten largest clones take up around 0.1% of the sample.

Peripheral blood CD8+ and CD4+ T cells from healthy donors, Susac syndrome patients and multiple sclerosis patients were profiled using high-throughput TCR beta sequencing. The healthy donors served as controls matched for age and sex. Bulk CD8+ and CD4+ T cells were purified by magnetic negative isolation, whereas CD8+ TEMRA cells were enriched by FACS. Blood was drawn into EDTA tubes, processed within 24 hours, and PBMCs were isolated by density gradient centrifugation. PBMCs intended for TCR sequencing were cryopreserved in liquid nitrogen and were subsequently thawed in a 37 degrees C water bath. A purity of at least 90% was achieved for sorted or isolated CD4+, CD8+ and CD8+ TEMRA cells. The entry originates in a study of CD8 T cells in Susac syndrome (dated by TCRdb to between 2018 and 2021). As for the study more broadly: The study used repertoire sequencing to test whether antigen drove CD8+ T cell activation and differentiation in Susac syndrome.

The investigation overall reported the following: The number of individuals in the TCR sequencing and HLA analysis was recognized as being relatively small.

The CDR3 spans 13 residues, from the cysteine through the phenylalanine. CDR3 DNA only is kept here, 39 bases in frame from base 1. CDR1 and CDR2, per the germline V gene, are SGHRS and YFSETQ. V lost 4 bases and J lost 5 bases; the stretch between them is 11 bases long. The sequenced sample consisted of CD4+ T cells from PBMCs. This receptor was obtained from a human donor in good health. This chain joins TRBV5-1 to TRBJ2-3; the D region possibly corresponds to TRBD1 (6 bases align). CDR3 reads: CASSITGLDTQYF. The nucleotide sequence reads TGCGCCAGCAGCATCACAGGGTTAGATACGCAGTATTTT.